The 20 T cell receptor beta chains below all came from one sample that was sequenced in a study of Graves' ophthalmopathy and Graves' hyperthyroidism. The sequenced template was RNA, covering the TCR beta CDR3 region. The first round was an RT-PCR with HTBI primers, and the second round was a multiplex PCR. TCRdb redid the calling of the multiplex PCR reads with MiXCR, one entry per CDR3 protein. This sample has about 220,000 distinct CDR3 sequences, with 20% to 25% found just once. Input material: peripheral blood. These receptors were collected from a woman aged 45-59 years with Graves' ophthalmopathy.

This clonotype occurred a few times. V and J are TRBV19 and TRBJ1-6; D not certain. The CDR3 is made up of 15 amino acids. The V gene lost 1 base and the J gene lost 7 bases, with 11 bases spanning the gap. CDR1 is LNHDA, CDR2 SQIVND, per germline (reference sequence). CDR3 in DNA: TGTGCCAGTAGTATAGGAGCACAGAAGAATTCACCCCTCCACTTT. It encodes CASSIGAQKNSPLHF. Filled out from reference TRBV19 and TRBJ1-6, the complete variable domain reads DGGITQSPKYLFRKEGQNVTLSCEQNLNHDAMYWYRQDPGQGLRLIYYSQIVNDFQKGDIAEGYSVSREKKESFPLTVTSAQKNPTAFYLCASSIGAQKNSPLHFGNGTRLTVT.

The chain uses TRBV30 and TRBJ1-2, with a possible D match to TRBD1 (6 bases). This CDR3 comprises 16 residues. Trimming cost V 4 bases and J 5 bases, with 23 bases left between them. Per the germline V gene, CDR1 is GTSNPN and CDR2 is SVGIG (reference sequence). This chain's CDR3 is CAWTPGGAKIPYGYTF. Here the CDR3 DNA reads TGTGCCTGGACTCCCGGGGGCGCCAAGATTCCTTATGGCTACACCTTC.

This clonotype was recorded many times. This chain connects TRBV20-1 to TRBJ2-7, with TRBD2 identical over 11 bases. The CDR3 covers 18 residues. Germline CDR1 is DFQATT and CDR2 is SNEGSKA (reference sequence). V shed 3 bases, J shed 7 bases, and the junction held 20 bases outside the gene matches. CDR3 nucleotides: TGCAGTGCTAGTCCCCGACTAGCGGGAACCTTCCTAGTGCTGGAGCAGTACTTC. Amino acid sequence: CSASPRLAGTFLVLEQYF.

In its sample, this clonotype was seen many times. The rearrangement uses TRBV27 and TRBJ1-5, with D hard to call. V lost 8 bases to trimming and J lost 6 bases, with 8 bases between them. The germline V gene has CDR1 MNHEY and CDR2 SMNVEV (reference sequence). There are 11 residues in the CDR3. DNA of the CDR3: TGTGCCAGCGAGTTAATTCAGCCCCAGCATTTT. Its protein product is CASELIQPQHF.

Ten or more counts support this clonotype. CDR3 protein: CASSRDRRPGNVLTF. CDR3 sequence (DNA): TGTGCCAGCAGCCGAGACAGGCGCCCCGGCAACGTCCTGACTTTC. The V and J genes are TRBV6-2 or TRBV6-3 and TRBJ2-6, with D perhaps TRBD1 (6 bases). The CDR3 spans 15 residues. CDR1 and CDR2 from the germline V gene are MNHEY and SVGEGT. V lost 6 bases and J lost 9, with 18 bases in between.

This chain links TRBV15 with TRBJ1-1, with 10 bases fitting TRBD1. CDR1 and CDR2 from the germline V gene are LNHNV and YYDKDF (reference sequence). Trimming at V came to 0 bases and at J to 0 bases, leaving 1 base not matched to a gene. The CDR3 runs to 16 residues. The CDR3 loop is CATSREDRGVNTEAFF. CDR3 DNA sequence: TGTGCCACCAGCAGAGAGGACAGGGGGGTGAACACTGAAGCTTTCTTT.

This clonotype came up many times. CDR3 sequence: CSAGHVEETQYF. The CDR3 DNA reads as TGCAGTGCTGGACATGTTGAGGAGACCCAGTACTTC. The J gene is TRBJ2-5, the V gene TRBV20-1, with D maybe TRBD1 (5 bases). The CDR3 sequence is 12 residues long. The ends were cut back, 5 bases at V and 5 bases at J, with 12 bases in the middle. Germline CDR1 and CDR2: DFQATT and SNEGSKA (reference sequence).

The chain couples TRBV19 to TRBJ1-1; unclear D gene. Looked up from germline, CDR1 is LNHDA and CDR2 is SQIVND (reference sequence). CDR3 length: 13 amino acids. Trimming pared 2 bases from V and 0 bases from J, leaving 4 bases between. CDR3 sequence (DNA): TGTGCCAGTAGTATACAAATGAACACTGAAGCTTTCTTT. Its translation: CASSIQMNTEAFF. Full variable domain (outside the CDR3, taken from reference TRBV19 and TRBJ1-1): DGGITQSPKYLFRKEGQNVTLSCEQNLNHDAMYWYRQDPGQGLRLIYYSQIVNDFQKGDIAEGYSVSREKKESFPLTVTSAQKNPTAFYLCASSIQMNTEAFFGQGTRLTVV.

This clonotype was seen ten or more times. This sequence joins TRBV18 and TRBJ1-1; a possible D gene is TRBD1 (6 bases). Per germline, CDR1 KGHSH and CDR2 LQKENI. This CDR3 region has 14 residues. V dropped 5 bases and J dropped 4 bases, with 14 bases sitting between them. The CDR3 sequence is CASSSLGGITEAFF. As DNA, the CDR3 is TGTGCCAGCTCATCACTCGGGGGCATCACTGAAGCTTTCTTT.

This clonotype has a count of ten or more. This chain uses TRBV3-1 with TRBJ2-7, with no clear D. The germline gives CDR1 LGHDT, CDR2 YNNKEL (reference sequence). The CDR3 totals 12 residues. The V end lost 0 bases, the J end lost 4 bases, and 4 bases lay between the germline ends. The CDR3 region is CASSQESYEQYF. The CDR3 nucleotides read TGTGCCAGCAGCCAAGAATCGTACGAGCAGTACTTC.

This clonotype was recorded many times. The chain has TRBV6-5 and TRBJ1-6; unclear D gene. Germline V gives CDR1 MNHEY, CDR2 SVGAGI. Between the trimmed V and J ends, which lost 1 base and 10 bases, there was a span of 8 bases. CDR3 length: 13 residues. CDR3 in DNA: TGTGCCAGCAGTTACTTGGCGGGATCACCCCTCCACTTT. This codes for CASSYLAGSPLHF.

This clonotype was counted ten times or more. The chain carries TRBV20-1 and TRBJ2-7, with TRBD1 as a possible D gene (5 bases). Germline V gene sequence: CDR1 DFQATT, CDR2 SNEGSKA (reference sequence). There are 15 residues in the CDR3. The V gene lost 3 bases and the J gene lost 2 bases, with 17 bases spanning the gap. This CDR3 is CSASPMGQPAYEQYF. CDR3 DNA sequence: TGCAGTGCTAGTCCCATGGGGCAGCCCGCCTACGAGCAGTACTTC.

As for this clonotype: The conserved phenylalanine or tryptophan is not found at the CDR3 terminus, so this likely reflects a read error. The chain employs TRBV4-2 and TRBJ1-2; D may be TRBD1 (5 bases). V dropped 0 bases and J dropped 6 bases, with 17 bases sitting between them. The CDR3 consists of 16 residues. CDR1 and CDR2 (germline): LGHNA, YNFKEQ. The CDR3 coding sequence is TGTGCCAGCAGCCAAGATTCGGGACGCCCGGAGAATGGCTACACCGTC. It is translated as CASSQDSGRPENGYTV.

This clonotype was counted at least ten times. The CDR3 sequence: CASSLETGINSYEQYF. The CDR3 DNA reads as TGTGCCAGCAGCCTAGAGACAGGGATAAACTCCTACGAGCAGTACTTC. The chain joins TRBV14 to TRBJ2-7, with TRBD1 matching over 7 bases. Germline V gene data show CDR1 as SGHDN and CDR2 as FVKESK. V shed 4 bases and J 0 bases; nucleotides not matched to a gene: 9. The CDR3 loop spans 16 amino acids.

The chain links TRBV5-1 to TRBJ1-2; D may be TRBD1 (5 bases). The V and J ends lost 4 bases and 4 bases respectively, with 20 bases between them. The CDR3 is 16 residues long. Germline V gene data show CDR1 as SGHRS and CDR2 as YFSETQ. CDR3 protein: CASSRERGPGSYGYTF. CDR3 DNA sequence: TGCGCCAGCAGCCGGGAGCGGGGCCCCGGTTCCTATGGCTACACCTTC.

This clonotype has a count of ten or more. A junction end diverges from the germline sequence, so it may reflect a read error. The V gene is TRBV19, the J gene TRBJ1-1, with D tentatively TRBD1 (6 bases). Germline V gives CDR1 LNHDA, CDR2 SQIVND (reference sequence). There are 14 residues in the CDR3. For the CDR3, the DNA is TGTGCCAGTAGCCCCAGAGGGGGGAACCCTGAAGCTTTCTTT. As protein: CASSPRGGNPEAFF.

This clonotype was seen many times. V usage is TRBV7-2 and J usage is TRBJ2-7; 15 bases align to TRBD2. This CDR3 comprises 15 residues. The V gene end was trimmed by 5 bases and the J gene end by 9 bases; junction bases not matched to a gene: 8. The germline V gene has CDR1 SGHTA and CDR2 FQGNSA. This CDR3 reads CASSPRTSGRAGQYF. CDR3 coding DNA: TGTGCCAGCAGCCCCCGGACTAGCGGGAGGGCGGGGCAGTACTTC.

This chain uses TRBV12-3 or TRBV12-4 with TRBJ1-1; D remains unclear. The germline V and J ends were trimmed by 6 bases and 0 bases, with 11 bases remaining between them. The CDR3 totals 14 residues. CDR3 sequence reads: CASSLDGLNTEAFF. Here the CDR3 DNA reads TGTGCCAGCAGCCTTGACGGATTGAACACTGAAGCTTTCTTT.

This clonotype was recorded at least ten times. V gene TRBV28 combines with J gene TRBJ1-1; D gene uncertain. Germline V gives CDR1 MDHEN, CDR2 SYDVKM. Trimming took 2 bases from V and 11 from J, leaving 18 bases between them. The CDR3 is made up of 14 amino acids. The chain's CDR3 is CASSLGQTLIRAFF. The CDR3 DNA reads as TGTGCCAGCAGTTTAGGGCAGACCCTGATACGGGCTTTCTTT.

The sample holds many counts of this clonotype. The rearrangement joins TRBV6-2 or TRBV6-3 to TRBJ2-5; D uncertain. Germline V gene data show CDR1 as MNHEY and CDR2 as SVGEGT. This CDR3 comprises 14 residues. The V and J ends lost 2 bases and 1 base respectively, with 8 bases between them. The CDR3 region is CASSYLGFQETQYF. The DNA for the CDR3 is TGTGCCAGCAGTTACCTAGGATTCCAAGAGACCCAGTACTTC.